The present entry profiles one T cell receptor (beta chain) with its context. This clone was detected ten times or more. The antigen it binds to is not known. No base-level quality is on record; no much larger clone is a single base apart. The CDR3 holds 14 amino acids from the cysteine to the phenylalanine. Only the CDR3 DNA stays, 42 bases, in frame from base 1. V ends up 2 bases short and J 3 bases short, with an unmatched junction base count of 1. Per the germline V gene (reference sequence), MNHEY is the CDR1 and SMNVEV is the CDR2. These data originate in a study of metastatic and nonmetastatic thyroid tumors (dated by TCRdb to between 2020 and 2021). Regarding the research as a whole: Repertoires from peripheral blood and from tumor or nodule tissue samples of malignant and benign thyroid patients were compared.

Preparation of the library involved PCR. Reads for this sample came from an Illumina HiSeq 4000. High-throughput sequencing was used to profile the TCR beta-chain CDR3 region of each patient. The paper's processing steps were these. CDR3 differences across clinicopathological groups were used to build a classifier for discriminating distant-metastatic papillary thyroid cancer patients. The Shannon index was used to measure repertoire diversity, and the Morisita-Horn index was used to measure how similar tumor and blood repertoires were. TCRdb took the public reads, trimmed them with fastp at Q25, ran MiXCR for clone calling and kept in-frame beta chains. The V and J calls were not made by the authors but by TCRdb's processing. Present in this sample are about 53,000 clones, more than 20% of which were seen just once. The ten most abundant clones make up roughly 3.7% of the sample. None of the patients had been given any treatment before thyroid surgery. Using T-cell receptor beta sequencing, the researchers looked back retrospectively at clinical samples from patients, gathered between about 2012 and 2019.

The research as a whole found: TCR beta diversity was reported as significantly higher in malignant tumors than in benign nodules, in both blood and tumor samples.

The sequence was obtained from a female donor with papillary thyroid cancer or a benign thyroid nodule (not recorded which). Some clones in this sample may be carry-over from other donors' samples. Material for sequencing was blood. The chain was built from TRBV27 and TRBJ2-7, with 10 bases matching TRBD2. Here the CDR3 is given as CASSLLAGVYEQYF. The nucleotide sequence reads TGTGCCAGCAGTTTACTAGCGGGAGTCTACGAGCAGTACTTC.